The 26 T cell receptor beta chains below all came from one sample that was sequenced in a study of cytomegalovirus exposure and HLA in healthy donors. PCR primers comprised 60 Vbeta and 13 Jbeta primers. Using immunoSEQ multiplex PCR, the repertoire was profiled, and TCRdb retains in-frame clones only, with some absent. The data hold 65,000 or so clones, with approximately 75% observed a single time. The sequenced sample consisted of PBMCs. These receptors were obtained from a woman aged 40 to 50 in good health and CMV-seropositive.

This chain links TRBV5-1 with TRBJ1-2, with 9 bases matching TRBD1. CDR3 length equals 15 residues. Unmatched junction bases numbered 8, after V lost 4 bases and J lost 4 bases. Germline V gives CDR1 SGHRS, CDR2 YFSETQ. CDR3 amino acids: CASSAWDRASYGYTF. CDR3 coding DNA: TGCGCCAGCAGCGCCTGGGACAGGGCTTCCTATGGCTACACCTTC. Complete variable domain (other parts from reference TRBV5-1 and TRBJ1-2): KAGVTQTPRYLIKTRGQQVTLSCSPISGHRSVSWYQQTPGQGLQFLFEYFSETQRNKGNFPGRFSGRQFSNSRSEMNVSTLELGDSALYLCASSAWDRASYGYTFGSGTRLTVV.

The chain combines TRBV19 with TRBJ1-5, with 7 bases matching TRBD1. The CDR3 has 16 amino acids. CDR1 is LNHDA and CDR2 is SQIVND in the germline V gene (reference sequence). V shed 7 bases and J 0 bases; nucleotides not matched to a gene: 9. The CDR3: CASTQGPDYSNQPQHF. CDR3 coding DNA: TGTGCCAGTACACAGGGGCCTGATTATAGCAATCAGCCCCAGCATTTT.

The genes are TRBV19 and TRBJ2-2, with D unclear. The germline gives CDR1 LNHDA, CDR2 SQIVND (reference sequence). The V end was cut by 1 base, the J end by 7 bases, with 7 bases between. The CDR3 is made up of 13 amino acids. The CDR3 nucleotides read TGTGCCAGTAGTATAGCAGGAATCGGGGAGCTGTTTTTT. This encodes CASSIAGIGELFF.

The chain employs TRBV9 and TRBJ2-5, with a weak D call TRBD1 (6 bases). Germline V gene lookup returns CDR1 SGDLS and CDR2 YYNGEE. The CDR3 contains 16 residues. Trimming cost V 0 bases and J 5 bases, with 17 bases left between them. CDR3 sequence reads: CASSVGTGLRGETQYF. The DNA for the CDR3 is TGTGCCAGCAGCGTAGGAACAGGGCTTCGTGGGGAGACCCAGTACTTC.

The chain links TRBV2 to TRBJ1-5; D call uncertain. CDR3 length equals 14 residues. Germline V CDR1 and CDR2: SNHLY, FYNNEI. Trimming shortened V by 4 bases and J by 4 bases, and 11 bases separated the two germline ends. The CDR3 loop reads CASSGGTGNQPQHF. The CDR3 DNA is TGTGCCAGCAGTGGAGGTACGGGGAATCAGCCCCAGCATTTT.

This clone was detected only a few times. The chain joins TRBV2 to TRBJ2-7, with a tentative D call TRBD1 (6 bases). Per the germline V gene, CDR1 is SNHLY and CDR2 is FYNNEI. This CDR3 spans 14 amino acids. V lost 8 bases and J 3 bases, leaving 17 bases between the germline ends. In DNA form, the CDR3 reads TGTGCCAGCCTTACACAGGGTACCCTCTACGAGCAGTACTTC. This gives the protein CASLTQGTLYEQYF. Full variable domain (outside the CDR3, taken from reference TRBV2 and TRBJ2-7): EPEVTQTPSHQVTQMGQEVILRCVPISNHLYFYWYRQILGQKVEFLVSFYNNEISEKSEIFDDQFSVERPDGSNFTLKIRSTKLEDSAMYFCASLTQGTLYEQYFGPGTRLTVT.

Turning to this clone: One end of the junction does not line up with germline, which may come from a read error. This rearrangement joins TRBV7-7 to TRBJ2-1; 8 bases are shared with TRBD1. The germline CDR1 and CDR2 sequences are SSHAT and FNYEAQ (reference sequence). This CDR3 has 13 amino acids. Here the CDR3 DNA reads TGTGCTAGCAGCTTAGGCGGGGACAGGGAGCAGTTCTTC. Its translation: CASSLGGDREQFF.

This clone is a singleton in its sample. V usage is TRBV6-5 and J usage is TRBJ2-5, with D possibly being TRBD1 (5 bases). The length of the CDR3 is 11 residues. Germline V gene lookup returns CDR1 MNHEY and CDR2 SVGAGI. Trimming pared 2 bases from V and 8 bases from J, leaving 6 bases between. For the CDR3, the DNA is TGTGCCAGCAGTTACAGGGGAACCCAGTACTTC. Protein product: CASSYRGTQYF.

The chain links TRBV15 to TRBJ1-2; D ambiguous. The CDR3 extends over 16 amino acids. In germline, CDR1 is LNHNV, CDR2 YYDKDF (reference sequence). V shed 1 base and J shed 4 bases, with 16 bases lying between them. CDR3 region: CATSRGWGGNTYGYTF. CDR3 in DNA: TGTGCCACCAGCAGAGGATGGGGAGGGAACACCTATGGCTACACCTTC. The entire variable domain, with the rest obtained from reference TRBV15 and TRBJ1-2, is as follows: DAMVIQNPRYQVTQFGKPVTLSCSQTLNHNVMYWYQQKSSQAPKLLFHYYDKDFNNEADTPDNFQSRRPNTSFCFLDIRSPGLGDTAMYLCATSRGWGGNTYGYTFGSGTRLTVV.

The sample holds one count of this clone. The chain is built from TRBV29-1 and TRBJ1-2; 8 bases match TRBD1. CDR1 and CDR2 from the germline V gene are SQVTM and ANQGSEA. The CDR3 consists of 13 residues. Unmatched junction bases numbered 5, after V lost 2 bases and J lost 6 bases. The CDR3, as DNA: TGCAGCGTTGAAAGATACAGGGGGGATGGCTACACCTTC. This gives the protein CSVERYRGDGYTF. Looking up the rest from reference TRBV29-1 and TRBJ1-2 gives the full variable domain: SAVISQKPSRDICQRGTSLTIQCQVDSQVTMMFWYRQQPGQSLTLIATANQGSEATYESGFVIDKFPISRPNLTFSTLTVSNMSPEDSSIYLCSVERYRGDGYTFGSGTRLTVV.

J is TRBJ1-2 and V is TRBV7-2, with D tentatively TRBD1 (6 bases). With 2 bases removed from V and 7 bases from J, the gap between germline ends came to 11 bases. Germline V gene lookup returns CDR1 SGHTA and CDR2 FQGNSA. CDR3 size: 13 residues. This CDR3 reads CASSLTTGSGYTF. Written as DNA, the CDR3 is TGTGCCAGCAGCTTAACTACAGGGTCTGGCTACACCTTC.

This chain connects TRBV4-1 to TRBJ1-2; perhaps TRBD1 as D (5 bases). This CDR3 spans 11 amino acids. Germline V gives CDR1 MGHRA, CDR2 YSYEKL. The V end lost 3 bases, the J end lost 8 bases, and 7 bases lay between the germline ends. CDR3 sequence (DNA): TGCGCCAGCAGCCAGGGGCGGGGCTACACCTTC. Translating gives CASSQGRGYTF.

This clone was seen a single time. The chain joins TRBV4-1 to TRBJ1-6; no definite D call. V lost 1 base, J lost 2 bases, and 12 bases lay in between. This CDR3 region has 17 residues. Germline lookup yields CDR1 MGHRA and CDR2 YSYEKL. The CDR3: CASSQVSTPPYNSPLHF. The CDR3 region has the DNA TGCGCCAGCAGCCAAGTTTCCACTCCACCCTATAATTCACCCCTCCACTTT.

V and J are TRBV9 and TRBJ1-2, with 10 bases matching TRBD1. This CDR3 is built from 17 residues. Losses at the gene ends were 0 bases for V and 2 bases for J; bases not matched to a gene: 7. Germline CDR1 and CDR2: SGDLS and YYNGEE. The CDR3 DNA sequence: TGTGCCAGCAGCGTAGCCCCCGAGACAGGGGGCAACTATGGCTACACCTTC. It translates to CASSVAPETGGNYGYTF.

This clone was found a few times. CDR3 amino acids: CASSQQGELFF. The CDR3 DNA is TGTGCCAGCTCCCAACAGGGGGAGCTGTTTTTT. V is TRBV7-9 and J is TRBJ2-2; D ambiguous. V was clipped by 8 bases and J by 8 bases, with 9 bases between them. Looked up from germline, CDR1 is SEHNR and CDR2 is FQNEAQ (reference sequence). CDR3 length equals 11 residues. Filled out from reference TRBV7-9 and TRBJ2-2, the complete variable domain reads DTGVSQNPRHKITKRGQNVTFRCDPISEHNRLYWYRQTLGQGPEFLTYFQNEAQLEKSRLLSDRFSAERPKGSFSTLEIQRTEQGDSAMYLCASSQQGELFFGEGSRLTVL.

The V gene is TRBV4-3, the J gene TRBJ2-3; TRBD2 is a possible D gene (7 bases). Germline CDR1 LGHNA, CDR2 YSLEER. There are 16 residues in the CDR3. The V end was cut by 1 base, the J end by 4 bases, with 15 bases between. CDR3 residues: CASSQGVGEGADTQYF. The CDR3 DNA is TGCGCCAGCAGCCAAGGTGTGGGGGAGGGGGCAGATACGCAGTATTTT.

This clone was picked up a small number of times. CDR3 DNA: TGTGCCAGTAGTACCAGGGGGAACACTGAAGCTTTCTTT. This sequence encodes CASSTRGNTEAFF. The rearrangement uses TRBV19 and TRBJ1-1; D is possibly TRBD1 (6 bases). Trimming removed 4 bases at V and 1 base at J, with 7 bases between. The CDR3 length is 13 residues. The germline gives CDR1 LNHDA, CDR2 SQIVND (reference sequence).

V usage is TRBV11-2 and J usage is TRBJ2-5, with D possibly being TRBD1 (5 bases). CDR3 length equals 15 residues. Germline values: CDR1 SGHAT, CDR2 FQNNGV. Deletions cut 1 base from V and 2 bases from J, with 11 bases between. The CDR3 loop reads CASSLVRGSQETQYF. The CDR3 DNA reads TGTGCCAGCAGCTTAGTAAGGGGATCACAAGAGACCCAGTACTTC.

The CDR3 is CASSPGTDYGYTF. CDR3 DNA sequence: TGTGCCAGCAGCCCCGGGACAGACTATGGCTACACCTTC. The V and J genes are TRBV6-5 and TRBJ1-2; 7 positions agree with TRBD1. Looked up from germline, CDR1 is MNHEY and CDR2 is SVGAGI. V was pared by 6 bases and J by 3 bases, with 4 bases of the junction left unmatched. CDR3 length: 13 residues.

This clone came up a few times. This chain uses TRBV27 with TRBJ1-6; D uncertain. The CDR3 contains 12 residues. Trimming cost V 3 bases and J 11 bases, with 8 bases left between them. Germline CDR1 is MNHEY and CDR2 is SMNVEV (reference sequence). The CDR3 protein is CASSFPSAPLHF. DNA of the CDR3: TGTGCCAGCAGTTTCCCGAGTGCACCCCTCCACTTT.

V and J are TRBV9 and TRBJ1-2; D call uncertain. Germline V gene lookup returns CDR1 SGDLS and CDR2 YYNGEE. V lost 0 bases, J lost 6 bases, and 6 bases lay in between. This CDR3 has 12 residues. CDR3 residues: CASSVGPDGYTF. As DNA, the CDR3 is TGTGCCAGCAGCGTAGGCCCGGATGGCTACACCTTC.

This chain joins TRBV2 and TRBJ1-1, with D possibly matching TRBD1 (5 bases). The CDR3 contains 16 residues. From germline, CDR1 is SNHLY and CDR2 FYNNEI. Trimming took off 6 bases at V and 0 bases at J, with 17 bases between the two ends. The CDR3 region has the DNA TGTGCCAGCAGCCTAGGGGTCTACGGAATGAACACTGAAGCTTTCTTT. Translating gives CASSLGVYGMNTEAFF.

The V call is TRBV4-1, the J call TRBJ2-1, with D unresolved. Germline assignment: CDR1 MGHRA and CDR2 YSYEKL. V was trimmed by 5 bases and J by 4 bases, leaving 6 bases between them. CDR3 length: 12 residues. CDR3 DNA: TGCGCCAGCAGCGCGGTGTACAATGAGCAGTTCTTC. Translation: CASSAVYNEQFF.

Only one count was recorded for this clone. This sequence joins TRBV2 and TRBJ1-4, with 7 bases matching TRBD1. J lost 1 base, V lost 6 bases, and 2 bases had no gene match. This CDR3 has 14 amino acids. CDR1 and CDR2 from the germline V gene are SNHLY and FYNNEI. CDR3 bases: TGTGCCAGCAGGCGGACAGGAACTAATGAAAAACTGTTTTTT. Encoded protein: CASRRTGTNEKLFF.

The chain joins TRBV9 to TRBJ1-1, with D possibly being TRBD1 (5 bases). The CDR3 contains 14 residues. CDR1 and CDR2 from the germline V gene are SGDLS and YYNGEE. V was clipped by 0 bases and J by 6 bases, with 12 bases between them. The CDR3 loop reads CASSVATGVAEAFF. The CDR3 DNA is TGTGCCAGCAGCGTAGCTACGGGGGTCGCTGAAGCTTTCTTT. Variable domain in full (rest from reference TRBV9 and TRBJ1-1): DSGVTQTPKHLITATGQRVTLRCSPRSGDLSVYWYQQSLDQGLQFLIQYYNGEERAKGNILERFSAQQFPDLHSELNLSSLELGDSALYFCASSVATGVAEAFFGQGTRLTVV.

The rearrangement uses TRBV5-1 and TRBJ2-7, with D unresolved. Germline V CDR1 and CDR2: SGHRS, YFSETQ. This CDR3 spans 13 amino acids. Between the trimmed V and J ends, which lost 4 bases and 2 bases, there was a span of 10 bases. The CDR3, as DNA: TGCGCCAGCAGCCCTGAGGCGACCTACGAGCAGTACTTC. Translation: CASSPEATYEQYF. Variable domain in full (rest from reference TRBV5-1 and TRBJ2-7): KAGVTQTPRYLIKTRGQQVTLSCSPISGHRSVSWYQQTPGQGLQFLFEYFSETQRNKGNFPGRFSGRQFSNSRSEMNVSTLELGDSALYLCASSPEATYEQYFGPGTRLTVT.